A selection of T cell receptor beta chains follows, all from one sample in a study of control samples from healthy donors and cancer patients. This table comes from immunoSEQ multiplex PCR, and its TCRdb copy is limited to in-frame clones, with some not included. The data contain approximately 88,000 clones, roughly nine tenths of them singletons. Sequences were obtained from blood. Source of these receptors: a woman younger than 45 in good health. CDR3s include the opening cysteine and the closing phenylalanine or tryptophan. The D gene is left open where the match is weak. Size is stated for part of the rows, as once, few or many counts, or as a class when the clone is expanded.

CDR3,DNA,size,length,D,V,J
CASSSKVGGISGANVLTF,TGTGCCAGCAGCTCGAAGGTAGGGGGAATCTCTGGGGCCAACGTCCTGACTTTC,-,18,-,TRBV11-3,TRBJ2-6
CASSRTGGDSPLHF,TGTGCCAGCAGCCGGACAGGGGGAGATTCACCCCTCCACTTT,-,14,TRBD1,TRBV6-5,TRBJ1-6
CAITGVLNTEAFF,TGTGCCATAACGGGGGTTTTGAACACTGAAGCTTTCTTT,-,13,-,TRBV10-3,TRBJ1-1
CASSSILGGTEAFF,TGTGCCAGCAGCTCCATATTAGGTGGCACTGAAGCTTTCTTT,once,14,-,TRBV7-2,TRBJ1-1
CASSQRLAFGQFF,TGCGCCAGCAGCCAGCGACTAGCATTTGGGCAGTTCTTC,once,13,TRBD2,TRBV4-1,TRBJ2-1
CAWRVPNRVRVGNTIYF,TGTGCCTGGAGAGTCCCTAACAGGGTTAGGGTCGGAAACACCATATATTTT,-,17,-,TRBV30,TRBJ1-3
CASKTRTPSNQPQHF,TGCGCCAGCAAAACCCGGACCCCTAGCAATCAGCCCCAGCATTTT,-,15,-,TRBV10-2,TRBJ1-5
CASSNRGENTEAFF,TGTGCCAGCAGCAACAGAGGGGAGAACACTGAAGCTTTCTTT,-,14,-,TRBV6-2/TRBV6-3,TRBJ1-1
CASSYSGQGVYGYTF,TGTGCCAGCAGTTACTCTGGACAGGGGGTTTATGGCTACACCTTC,-,15,TRBD1,TRBV6-5,TRBJ1-2
CASSPLGGTVGYTF,TGTGCCAGCAGCCCTCTTGGCGGGACTGTTGGCTACACCTTC,-,14,-,TRBV9,TRBJ1-2
CASSHTVGKGTDTQYF,TGTGCCAGCAGCCATACGGTAGGGAAGGGCACAGATACGCAGTATTTT,-,16,-,TRBV7-9,TRBJ2-3
CASSRPGHTTDTQYF,TGTGCCAGCAGCCGACCGGGCCATACCACAGATACGCAGTATTTT,-,15,-,TRBV7-9,TRBJ2-3
CASSLKFQPQHF,TGTGCCAGCAGTTTAAAGTTTCAGCCCCAGCATTTT,-,12,-,TRBV28,TRBJ1-5
CASSTGQLMNTEAFF,TGTGCCAGCAGTACGGGACAACTAATGAACACTGAAGCTTTCTTT,few,15,-,TRBV6-5,TRBJ1-1
CASSLERNLNTEAFF,TGTGCCAGCAGTTTAGAGAGGAATTTGAATACTGAAGCTTTCTTT,-,15,-,TRBV28,TRBJ1-1
CASSQDLLPLETQYF,TGCGCCAGCAGCCAAGATTTACTACCCTTAGAGACCCAGTACTTC,-,15,-,TRBV4-1,TRBJ2-5
CASSLSAGEDSAFF,TGCGCCAGCAGCTTGTCTGCGGGGGAGGACTCGGCTTTCTTT,-,14,-,TRBV5-1,TRBJ1-1
CASTGAGNTEAFF,TGTGCCAGCACCGGGGCAGGTAACACTGAAGCTTTCTTT,-,13,-,TRBV7-9,TRBJ1-1
CASSYSPGQPQHF,TGTGCCAGCAGTTACTCCCCCGGTCAGCCCCAGCATTTT,-,13,-,TRBV6-5,TRBJ1-5
CASSPRTGGGSNTEAFF,TGTGCCAGCAGCCCTCGGACAGGGGGAGGTTCTAACACTGAAGCTTTCTTT,-,17,-,TRBV21-1,TRBJ1-1
CASSRDRDLPSYEQYF,TGTGCCAGCAGCCGGGACAGGGACCTTCCCTCTTACGAGCAGTACTTC,-,16,TRBD1,TRBV5-4,TRBJ2-7
CASSSRGAEAFF,TGTGCCAGCAGCTCCCGGGGGGCCGAAGCTTTCTTT,-,12,-,TRBV7-8,TRBJ1-1
CASSPGAAGRGEAFF,TGTGCCAGCTCCCCCGGCGCAGCGGGACGCGGTGAAGCTTTCTTT,-,15,-,TRBV18,TRBJ1-1
CASSLVGQDRGLYEQYF,TGTGCCAGCAGCTTAGTAGGTCAGGACAGGGGGCTTTACGAGCAGTACTTC,-,17,TRBD1,TRBV7-6,TRBJ2-7
CASSKEVAGDYEQYF,TGTGCCAGCAGCAAAGAAGTAGCGGGAGATTACGAGCAGTACTTC,-,15,-,TRBV21-1,TRBJ2-7
CASSYAEMGEQYF,TGTGCCAGCAGTTACGCGGAAATGGGGGAGCAGTACTTC,-,13,-,TRBV6-5,TRBJ2-7
CASSYHQDHEQYF,TGTGCCAGCAGTTACCACCAGGACCACGAGCAGTACTTC,-,13,-,TRBV6-5,TRBJ2-7
CASSQLLAGGNTGELFF,TGTGCCAGCAGCCAACTACTAGCGGGGGGGAACACCGGGGAGCTGTTTTTT,-,17,TRBD2,TRBV3-1/TRBV3-2,TRBJ2-2
CASRGGSDTQYF,TGCGCCAGCAGGGGGGGATCAGATACGCAGTATTTT,once,12,-,TRBV4-1,TRBJ2-3
CASSHGLAGGQAKNIQYF,TGCGCCAGCAGCCATGGACTAGCGGGAGGGCAGGCCAAAAACATTCAGTACTTC,-,18,TRBD2,TRBV4-1,TRBJ2-4
CASSPSGQTVLKTSTDTQYF,TGTGCCAGCAGCCCTTCGGGACAAACCGTACTTAAAACTAGCACAGATACGCAGTATTTT,-,20,-,TRBV11-3,TRBJ2-3
CASRPRGGSTGELFF,TGTGCCAGCAGACCCCGTGGGGGGAGCACCGGGGAGCTGTTTTTT,few,15,-,TRBV6-5,TRBJ2-2
CASSEETATKLFF,TGTGCCAGCAGTGAGGAGACAGCGACTAAACTGTTTTTT,-,13,-,TRBV2,TRBJ1-4
CASSLDWGMSEAFF,TGCGCCAGCAGCTTGGATTGGGGGATGAGTGAAGCTTTCTTT,-,14,-,TRBV5-1,TRBJ1-1
CASSQGGGGPYEQYF,TGTGCCAGCAGCCAAGGGGGAGGAGGTCCCTACGAGCAGTACTTC,-,15,-,TRBV3-1/TRBV3-2,TRBJ2-7